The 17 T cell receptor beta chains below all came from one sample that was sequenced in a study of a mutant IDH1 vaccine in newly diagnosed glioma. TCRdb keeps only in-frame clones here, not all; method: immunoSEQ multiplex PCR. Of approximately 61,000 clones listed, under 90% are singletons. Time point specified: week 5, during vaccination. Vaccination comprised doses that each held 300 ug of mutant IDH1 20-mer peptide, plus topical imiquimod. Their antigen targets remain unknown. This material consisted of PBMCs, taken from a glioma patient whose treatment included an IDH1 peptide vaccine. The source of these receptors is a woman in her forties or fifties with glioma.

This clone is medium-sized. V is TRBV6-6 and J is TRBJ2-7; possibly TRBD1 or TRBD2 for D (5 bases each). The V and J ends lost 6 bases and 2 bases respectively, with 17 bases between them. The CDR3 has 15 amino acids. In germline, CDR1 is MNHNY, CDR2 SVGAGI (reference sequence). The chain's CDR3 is CASSPPGTLTYEQYF. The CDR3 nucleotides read TGTGCCAGCAGCCCCCCCGGGACCCTAACCTACGAGCAGTACTTC.

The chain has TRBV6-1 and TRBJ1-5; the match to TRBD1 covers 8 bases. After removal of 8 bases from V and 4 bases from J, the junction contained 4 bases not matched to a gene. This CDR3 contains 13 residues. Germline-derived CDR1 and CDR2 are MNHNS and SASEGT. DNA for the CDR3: TGTGCCAGCCTACAGGGGGGGAATCAGCCCCAGCATTTT. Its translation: CASLQGGNQPQHF.

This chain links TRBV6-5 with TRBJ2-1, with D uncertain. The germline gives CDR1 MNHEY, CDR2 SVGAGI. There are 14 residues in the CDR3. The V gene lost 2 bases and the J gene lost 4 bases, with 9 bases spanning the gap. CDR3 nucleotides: TGTGCCAGCAGTTACGGAGACGTTTACAATGAGCAGTTCTTC. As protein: CASSYGDVYNEQFF.

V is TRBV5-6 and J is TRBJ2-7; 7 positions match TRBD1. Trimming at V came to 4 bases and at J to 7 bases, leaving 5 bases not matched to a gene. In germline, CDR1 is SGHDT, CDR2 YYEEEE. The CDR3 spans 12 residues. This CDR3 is CASSLGQREQYF. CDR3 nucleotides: TGTGCCAGCAGCCTGGGACAGCGGGAGCAGTACTTC.

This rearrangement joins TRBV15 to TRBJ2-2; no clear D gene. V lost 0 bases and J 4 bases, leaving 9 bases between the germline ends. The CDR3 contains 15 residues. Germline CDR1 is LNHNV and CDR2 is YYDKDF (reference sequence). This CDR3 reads CATSRDLMGTGELFF. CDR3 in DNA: TGTGCCACCAGCAGAGATCTAATGGGCACCGGGGAGCTGTTTTTT.

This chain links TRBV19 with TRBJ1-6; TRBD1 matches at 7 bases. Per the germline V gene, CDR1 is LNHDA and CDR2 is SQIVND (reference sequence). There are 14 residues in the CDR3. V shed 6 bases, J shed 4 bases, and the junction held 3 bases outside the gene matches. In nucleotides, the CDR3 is TGTGCCAGTAGCATGGGACAGTATAATTCACCCCTCCACTTT. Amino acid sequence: CASSMGQYNSPLHF.

The CDR3 nucleotides read TGTGCCAGCAGCTTAGGGGAATCTAATGGCTACACCTTC. It is translated as CASSLGESNGYTF. The chain couples TRBV7-9 to TRBJ1-2; D ambiguous. Germline CDR1 reads SEHNR; CDR2 reads FQNEAQ (reference sequence). The CDR3 is made up of 13 amino acids. Trimming removed 1 base at V and 6 bases at J, with 9 bases between.

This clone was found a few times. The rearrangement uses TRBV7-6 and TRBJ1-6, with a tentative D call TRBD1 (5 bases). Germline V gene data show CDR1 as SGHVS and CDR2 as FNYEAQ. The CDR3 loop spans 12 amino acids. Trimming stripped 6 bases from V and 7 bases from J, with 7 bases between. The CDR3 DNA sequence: TGTGCCAGCAGTCGACAGAATTCACCCCTCCACTTT. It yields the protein CASSRQNSPLHF. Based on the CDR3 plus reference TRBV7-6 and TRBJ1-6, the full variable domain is GAGVSQSPRYKVTKRGQDVALRCDPISGHVSLYWYRQALGQGPEFLTYFNYEAQQDKSGLPNDRFSAERPEGSISTLTIQRTEQRDSAMYRCASSRQNSPLHFGNGTRLTVT.

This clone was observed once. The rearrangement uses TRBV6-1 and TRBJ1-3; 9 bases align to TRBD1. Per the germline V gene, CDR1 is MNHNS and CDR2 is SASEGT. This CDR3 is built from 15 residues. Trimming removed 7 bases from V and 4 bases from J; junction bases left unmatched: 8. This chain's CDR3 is CASNDLTGGGNTIYF. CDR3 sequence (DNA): TGTGCCAGCAACGACCTGACAGGGGGAGGAAACACCATATATTTT.

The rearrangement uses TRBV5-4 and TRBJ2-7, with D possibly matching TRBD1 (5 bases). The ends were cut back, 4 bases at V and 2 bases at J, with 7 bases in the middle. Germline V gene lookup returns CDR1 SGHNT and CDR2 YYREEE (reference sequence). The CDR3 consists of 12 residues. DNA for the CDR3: TGTGCCAGCAGCCCAGGGACCTACGAGCAGTACTTC. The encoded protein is CASSPGTYEQYF.

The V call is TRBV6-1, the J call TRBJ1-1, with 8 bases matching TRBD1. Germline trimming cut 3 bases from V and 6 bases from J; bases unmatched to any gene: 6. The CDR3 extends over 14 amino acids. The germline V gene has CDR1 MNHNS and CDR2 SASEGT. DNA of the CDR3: TGTGCCAGCAGTGAGGACAGGGTGTTCTCTGAAGCTTTCTTT. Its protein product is CASSEDRVFSEAFF.

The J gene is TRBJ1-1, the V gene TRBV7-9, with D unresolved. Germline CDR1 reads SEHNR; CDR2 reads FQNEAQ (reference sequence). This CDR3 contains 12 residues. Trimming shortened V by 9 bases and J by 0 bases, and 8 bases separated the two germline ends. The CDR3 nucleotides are TGTGCCAGTCGGTGGATGAACACTGAAGCTTTCTTT. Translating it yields CASRWMNTEAFF.

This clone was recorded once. The CDR3 sequence: CASSPGISYNEQFF. The CDR3 DNA reads as TGTGCCAGCAGCCCAGGGATCTCCTACAATGAGCAGTTCTTC. V and J are TRBV5-5 and TRBJ2-1, with D perhaps TRBD1 (5 bases). The CDR3 runs to 14 residues. V was cut by 4 bases and J by 0 bases, with 8 bases left in between. Germline CDR1 and CDR2: SGHKS and YYEKEE (reference sequence).

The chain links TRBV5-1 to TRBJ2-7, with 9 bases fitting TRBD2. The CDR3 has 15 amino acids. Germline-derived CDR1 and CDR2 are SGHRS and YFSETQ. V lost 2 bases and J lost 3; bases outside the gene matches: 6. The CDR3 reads CASSLGGTSYYEQYF. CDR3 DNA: TGCGCCAGCAGCTTAGGGGGGACTAGCTACTACGAGCAGTACTTC.

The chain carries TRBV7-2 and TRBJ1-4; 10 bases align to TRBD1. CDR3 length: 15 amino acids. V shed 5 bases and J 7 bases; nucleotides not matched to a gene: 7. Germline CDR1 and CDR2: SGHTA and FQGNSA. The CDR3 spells CASSPRDRGFEKLFF. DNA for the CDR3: TGTGCCAGCAGCCCCCGGGACAGGGGTTTTGAAAAACTGTTTTTT.

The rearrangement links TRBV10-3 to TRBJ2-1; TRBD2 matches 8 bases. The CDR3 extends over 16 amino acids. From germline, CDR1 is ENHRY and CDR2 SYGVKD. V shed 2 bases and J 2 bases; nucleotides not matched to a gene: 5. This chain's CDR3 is CAISESAAGAYNEQFF. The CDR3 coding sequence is TGTGCCATCAGTGAGAGCGCAGCGGGGGCCTACAATGAGCAGTTCTTC.

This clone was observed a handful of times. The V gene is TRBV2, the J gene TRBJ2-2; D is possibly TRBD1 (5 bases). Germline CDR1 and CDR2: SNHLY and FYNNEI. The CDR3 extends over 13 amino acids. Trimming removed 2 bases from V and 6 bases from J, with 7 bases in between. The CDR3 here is CASSEQGSGELFF. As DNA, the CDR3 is TGTGCCAGCAGTGAACAGGGATCCGGGGAGCTGTTTTTT.